This TCR beta chain was sequenced for a study of T-cell reconstitution after alpha-beta-depleted transplantation in children. Study observations and caveats: T-cell numbers and diversity one year post-transplant derived largely from freshly generated T cells.

This clonotype was recorded many times. The antigen remains unidentified. Between the trimmed V and J ends, which lost 6 bases and 8 bases, there was a span of 19 bases. The V gene's germline CDR1 is DFQATT and CDR2 SNEGSKA (reference sequence). The CDR3 has 13 residues. TCRbeta library construction was performed incorporating unique molecular identifiers. MiXCR was run by TCRdb on the PCR reads, yielding one entry per CDR3 protein. The sample lists hundreds of thousands of distinct CDR3 sequences; about 23% were seen once. Material: PBMCs, mostly from graft donor cells, obtained 360 days after TCRalphabeta/CD19-depleted stem cell transplant. This chain joins TRBV20-1 and TRBJ1-2, with D maybe TRBD1 (5 bases). This sequence originates from a boy less than two years old who had a stem cell transplant for acute myeloid leukemia, so the T cells may come from the graft donor. CDR3 sequence (DNA): TGCAGTGCAGAGACCGGGACTTCGTACGGCTACACCTTC. Its protein is CSAETGTSYGYTF.